Following are 21 T cell receptor beta chains from one sample sequenced in a study of identical twins. TCRdb re-called the 5' RACE reads with MiXCR, one entry per CDR3 protein. The table shows more than 400,000 distinct CDR3 sequences, with roughly 15% occurring only once. This same sample was also part of a study on yellow fever vaccine responses in identical twins.

Source material: CD4+ T cells sorted from blood. These receptors were taken from a woman aged 18-29 years in good health.

The chain couples TRBV12-3 or TRBV12-4 to TRBJ1-6; D is ambiguous. CDR3 size: 12 residues. The V and J ends lost 6 bases and 7 bases respectively, with 7 bases between them. This CDR3 reads CASRAGNSPLHF. Here the CDR3 DNA reads TGTGCCAGCAGGGCGGGGAATTCACCCCTCCACTTT.

The rearrangement links TRBV2 to TRBJ2-2, with D tentatively TRBD1 (6 bases). This CDR3 comprises 15 residues. V lost 7 bases, J lost 0 bases, and 12 bases lay in between. Germline loops: CDR1 SNHLY, CDR2 FYNNEI. CDR3 amino acids: CASTPDSANTGELFF. The CDR3 bases are TGTGCCAGCACCCCGGACAGCGCGAACACCGGGGAGCTGTTTTTT.

The rearrangement joins TRBV9 to TRBJ2-3; 7 nucleotides align to TRBD2. This CDR3 has 15 amino acids. Germline V gene data show CDR1 as SGDLS and CDR2 as YYNGEE. V was pared by 0 bases and J by 2 bases, with 3 bases of the junction left unmatched. CDR3 residues: CASSVVGGNTDTQYF. CDR3 in DNA: TGTGCCAGCAGCGTAGTCGGGGGGAACACAGATACGCAGTATTTT.

This clonotype was found a few times. V usage is TRBV6-2 or TRBV6-3 and J usage is TRBJ2-1; D gene ambiguous. Germline loops: CDR1 MNHEY, CDR2 SVGEGT. V was clipped by 0 bases and J by 0 bases, with 15 bases between them. This CDR3 comprises 18 residues. The CDR3 spells CASSYSSLAASSYNEQFF. The CDR3 region has the DNA TGTGCCAGCAGTTACTCCTCTTTGGCGGCGAGCTCCTACAATGAGCAGTTCTTC.

This chain uses TRBV12-3 or TRBV12-4 with TRBJ1-2, with a weak D call TRBD1 (5 bases). The CDR3 is 13 residues long. The V gene lost 1 base and the J gene lost 8 bases, with 11 bases spanning the gap. The CDR3 coding sequence is TGTGCCAGCAGTTTAGATGGGGGTTGGGGCTACACCTTC. Residues: CASSLDGGWGYTF.

The sample holds a few counts of this clonotype. V gene TRBV5-1 combines with J gene TRBJ1-2; 7 bases match TRBD1. The CDR3 has 14 residues. Germline V gene data show CDR1 as SGHRS and CDR2 as YFSETQ. With V trimmed by 4 bases and J by 5 bases, 8 bases remained unmatched. The CDR3 is CASSSDRVGYGYTF. CDR3 coding DNA: TGCGCCAGCAGCAGCGACAGGGTCGGTTATGGCTACACCTTC.

V usage is TRBV28 and J usage is TRBJ2-5; D uncertain. CDR3 size: 15 residues. V was trimmed by 5 bases and J by 6 bases, leaving 19 bases between them. CDR1 is MDHEN, CDR2 SYDVKM, per germline. As DNA, the CDR3 is TGTGCCAGCAGTCCCCCGGGCCTAAGCCTGAAGACCCAGTACTTC. It translates to CASSPPGLSLKTQYF.

V is TRBV5-1 and J is TRBJ2-5, with D perhaps TRBD2 (5 bases). This CDR3 is built from 14 residues. Germline CDR1 is SGHRS and CDR2 is YFSETQ. V was trimmed by 0 bases and J by 3 bases, leaving 9 bases between them. CDR3 coding DNA: TGCGCCAGCAGCTTGGTTCGGGGAAAAGAGACCCAGTACTTC. Encoded protein: CASSLVRGKETQYF. Supplemented by reference TRBV5-1 and TRBJ2-5, the full variable domain reads KAGVTQTPRYLIKTRGQQVTLSCSPISGHRSVSWYQQTPGQGLQFLFEYFSETQRNKGNFPGRFSGRQFSNSRSEMNVSTLELGDSALYLCASSLVRGKETQYFGPGTRLLVL.

This clonotype came up a few times. This chain joins TRBV6-1 and TRBJ1-4; a possible D gene is TRBD1 (5 bases). CDR3 length equals 14 residues. V was trimmed by 6 bases and J by 5 bases, leaving 13 bases between them. CDR1 MNHNS and CDR2 SASEGT come from the germline V gene. The CDR3 nucleotides are TGTGCCAGCAGCCCGACGGACACGAATGAAAAACTGTTTTTT. Its translation is CASSPTDTNEKLFF.

CDR3 loop: CASSLRGGADTQYF. Here the CDR3 DNA reads TGTGCCAGCAGTTTACGGGGGGGTGCAGATACGCAGTATTTT. The chain couples TRBV28 to TRBJ2-3, with TRBD2 matching 8 bases. Germline V gene lookup returns CDR1 MDHEN and CDR2 SYDVKM. This CDR3 is 14 amino acids long. V trimming: 2 bases; J trimming: 4 bases; junction bases outside the gene matches: 2.

This clonotype turned up a few times. This chain joins TRBV28 and TRBJ1-6; D not resolved. V was shortened by 4 bases and J by 8 bases, with 3 bases between the two germline ends. Per the germline V gene, CDR1 is MDHEN and CDR2 is SYDVKM. There are 11 residues in the CDR3. The CDR3 region has the DNA TGTGCCAGCAGTTCCCATTCACCCCTCCACTTT. Protein sequence: CASSSHSPLHF.

The chain links TRBV5-5 to TRBJ2-7, with D tentatively TRBD2 (6 bases). The CDR3 has 14 amino acids. CDR1 and CDR2 from the germline V gene are SGHKS and YYEKEE (reference sequence). The V gene lost 5 bases and the J gene lost 3 bases, with 15 bases spanning the gap. CDR3 sequence: CASRLAGMGYEQYV. The CDR3 DNA is TGTGCCAGCAGACTGGCGGGGATGGGCTACGAGCAGTACGTC.

This chain uses TRBV28 with TRBJ2-1; the match to TRBD2 covers 9 bases. The germline V gene encodes CDR1 MDHEN and CDR2 SYDVKM. This CDR3 has 15 residues. V dropped 6 bases and J dropped 3; count of bases not matched to a gene: 6. CDR3 region: CASRAGGLVYNEQFF. The DNA for the CDR3 is TGTGCCAGCAGGGCGGGAGGGCTGGTCTACAATGAGCAGTTCTTC.

This clonotype showed up just a few times. This rearrangement joins TRBV6-1 to TRBJ2-1; TRBD1 matches 7 bases. This CDR3 has 16 residues. V lost 5 bases, J lost 0 bases, and 7 bases stayed unmatched. Germline loops: CDR1 MNHNS, CDR2 SASEGT. The CDR3 region has the DNA TGTGCCAGCAGTAGGGCCCGGGACAGCTCCTACAATGAGCAGTTCTTC. It yields the protein CASSRARDSSYNEQFF.

V usage is TRBV7-2 and J usage is TRBJ2-1, with a tentative D call TRBD2 (5 bases). CDR3 length equals 14 residues. V lost 6 bases and J lost 8, with 17 bases in between. CDR1 and CDR2 from the germline V gene are SGHTA and FQGNSA. The CDR3 DNA sequence: TGTGCCAGCAGACCCGGGATAGCAATCCATGAGCAGTTCTTC. Translated, it gives CASRPGIAIHEQFF.

The rearrangement uses TRBV9 and TRBJ2-2; perhaps TRBD2 as D (5 bases). The CDR3 totals 13 residues. V dropped 4 bases and J dropped 7 bases, with 11 bases sitting between them. Per the germline V gene, CDR1 is SGDLS and CDR2 is YYNGEE. The DNA of the CDR3 is TGTGCCAGCAGCCCCCCCGGGGTCGGGGAGCTGTTTTTT. It is translated as CASSPPGVGELFF.

This clonotype occurred a few times. This chain joins TRBV28 and TRBJ2-3; D gene unclear. Trimming pared 8 bases from V and 2 bases from J, leaving 17 bases between. CDR3 length: 15 amino acids. Germline V gives CDR1 MDHEN, CDR2 SYDVKM. DNA for the CDR3: TGTGCCAGCTACAAGGCCCTACAATCCACAGATACGCAGTATTTT. Protein: CASYKALQSTDTQYF.

A few counts support this clonotype. This rearrangement joins TRBV29-1 to TRBJ2-7; 8 bases are shared with TRBD1. This CDR3 is 13 amino acids long. Trimming cost V 7 bases and J 4 bases; bases outside gene matches: 9. Germline V gives CDR1 SQVTM, CDR2 ANQGSEA. The DNA of the CDR3 is TGCAGCGCCCGGACAGGGAAGAAGTACGAGCAGTACTTC. This sequence encodes CSARTGKKYEQYF.

This clonotype showed up just a few times. The CDR3, as DNA: TGTGCCAGCAGCCGAGTCACCAGGAACACTGAAGCTTTCTTT. Its translation: CASSRVTRNTEAFF. The rearrangement joins TRBV3-1 to TRBJ1-1, with D unresolved. The V end was cut by 4 bases, the J end by 1 base, with 10 bases between. Germline V gene lookup returns CDR1 LGHDT and CDR2 YNNKEL (reference sequence). This CDR3 has 14 residues.

This clonotype came up a few times. The gene calls are TRBV10-3 and TRBJ2-1; 15 bases are a match to TRBD2. V lost 6 bases and J lost 10; bases outside the gene matches: 7. The CDR3 covers 15 residues. CDR1 and CDR2 (germline): ENHRY, SYGVKD. CDR3 nucleotides: TGTGCCATCAGCAATGGACTAGCGGGAGGGCCCGAGCAGTTCTTC. The encoded protein is CAISNGLAGGPEQFF.

The chain links TRBV24-1 to TRBJ2-1, with D maybe TRBD2 (6 bases). CDR3 length: 14 residues. Germline CDR1 KGHDR, CDR2 SFDVKD. Trimming left V 4 bases short and J 8 bases short, with 14 bases between. DNA of the CDR3: TGTGCCACCAGTGACACGACTAGTGTTGATGAGCAGTTCTTC. Its translation: CATSDTTSVDEQFF.